This T cell receptor (beta chain) appears in the sequencing data of a study of blood T cell repertoires in COVID-19. This CDR3 has 15 amino acids. Looked up from germline, CDR1 is LGHDT and CDR2 is YNNKEL (reference sequence). V shed 0 bases and J shed 1 base, with 9 bases lying between them. Profiling relied on immunoSEQ multiplex PCR, and the TCRdb table lists in-frame clones only, not all of them. In the table there are hundreds of thousands of clones, roughly 85% of which are singletons. J is TRBJ1-1 and V is TRBV3-1 (or the pseudogene TRBV3-2); D remains unclear. The TCR was taken from a man aged 50 to 60 with COVID-19, enrolled during active disease. The sample was peripheral blood. This CDR3 reads CASSQDGARNTEAFF. In DNA, the CDR3 is TGTGCCAGCAGCCAAGACGGAGCGAGGAACACTGAAGCTTTCTTT.